The T cell receptor beta chain under discussion was sequenced for a study of control samples from healthy donors and cancer patients. The J segment lost 5 bases and the V segment lost 5 bases, leaving 8 bases of the junction unmatched. This CDR3 is 15 amino acids long. From germline, CDR1 is SGHNT and CDR2 YYREEE (reference sequence). The protocol was immunoSEQ multiplex PCR, while the TCRdb copy is restricted to in-frame clones and leaves out a portion. Altogether tens of thousands of clones are present, roughly 84% being singletons, with the ten largest covering 4%. The chain has TRBV5-4 and TRBJ2-7; TRBD2 matches 12 bases. The sample consisted of blood. The TCR was taken from a woman aged 50 to 60 in good health. The chain's CDR3 is CASRPRLAGDNEQYF. CDR3 coding DNA: TGTGCCAGCAGGCCCCGACTAGCGGGAGACAACGAGCAGTACTTC.